A selection of T cell receptor beta chains follows, all from one sample in a study of T cell changes during pregnancy in multiple sclerosis. Sequencing used immunoSEQ multiplex PCR; TCRdb keeps in-frame clones, though not all of them. The table lists 25,000 to 35,000 clones, about 88% of them singletons. The material sequenced was CD4+ T cells from peripheral blood mononuclear cells, taken in the second trimester of pregnancy. The source of these receptors is a female donor in good health, enrolled as a control in a pregnancy study. Both conserved end residues are part of each CDR3. A D gene is named only where the DNA matches it firmly. A row's size may be missing; if present it is once, few, many or a size class.

J gene	D gene	V gene	clone size	CDR3 protein	CDR3 DNA
TRBJ2-5	.	TRBV4-2	.	CASSQASRASNQETQYF	TGTGCCAGCAGCCAAGCTAGTCGGGCTAGCAACCAAGAGACCCAGTACTTC
TRBJ1-1	TRBD1	TRBV6-5	.	CASSTWTGGATEAFF	TGTGCCAGCAGTACTTGGACAGGGGGCGCGACTGAAGCTTTCTTT
TRBJ1-6	.	TRBV25-1	.	CASRGTGNSPLHF	TGTGCCAGCAGGGGTACGGGGAATTCACCCCTCCACTTT
TRBJ1-3	.	TRBV5-1	.	CASSSDRSFGNTIYF	TGCGCCAGCAGCTCCGACAGGTCGTTTGGAAACACCATATATTTT
TRBJ1-1	.	TRBV25-1	.	CASSELLVRDGTEAFF	TGTGCCAGCAGTGAACTTCTTGTCCGGGATGGGACTGAAGCTTTCTTT
TRBJ2-2	.	TRBV5-5	.	CASSSPGRGPGELFF	TGTGCCAGCAGCTCCCCCGGCCGGGGTCCCGGGGAGCTGTTTTTT
TRBJ2-5	.	TRBV5-6	.	CASSRPGEVQYF	TGTGCCAGCAGCCGTCCGGGAGAGGTCCAGTACTTC
TRBJ1-1	TRBD1	TRBV2	.	CAGQGASRGTEAFF	TGTGCCGGTCAGGGGGCATCCCGGGGGACTGAAGCTTTCTTT
TRBJ2-7	TRBD2	TRBV27	.	CASSYLSGTYEQYF	TGTGCCAGCAGTTATCTTAGCGGGACCTACGAGCAGTACTTC
TRBJ1-1	.	TRBV29-1	.	CSVATTENTEAFF	TGCAGCGTTGCGACAACCGAGAACACTGAAGCTTTCTTT
TRBJ2-7	.	TRBV19	.	CASSIDLRRTLPYEQYF	TGTGCCAGTAGTATAGACCTTCGACGGACACTACCCTACGAGCAGTACTTC
TRBJ1-6	.	TRBV7-2	.	CASSLGGFNSPLHF	TGTGCCAGCAGCTTAGGAGGATTCAATTCACCCCTCCACTTT
TRBJ2-7	.	TRBV5-1	.	CASSLDGTDSYEQYF	TGCGCCAGCAGCCTTGACGGGACTGATTCCTACGAGCAGTACTTC
TRBJ1-4	.	TRBV7-8	.	CASSFIGGDWGKLFF	TGTGCCAGCAGCTTTATCGGCGGGGATTGGGGAAAACTGTTTTTT
TRBJ2-1	.	TRBV19	.	CAEITTGDGDNEQFF	TGTGCCGAGATAACCACGGGGGATGGGGACAATGAGCAGTTCTTC
TRBJ1-1	.	TRBV30	few	CAWTQQLNTEAFF	TGTGCCTGGACACAACAGTTAAACACTGAAGCTTTCTTT
TRBJ1-4	.	TRBV6-5	.	CASSYFGATNEKLFF	TGTGCCAGCAGTTATTTCGGTGCAACTAATGAAAAACTGTTTTTT
TRBJ2-1	TRBD1	TRBV29-1	.	CSLARTGVNNEQFF	TGCAGCCTAGCCAGGACAGGGGTAAACAATGAGCAGTTCTTC
TRBJ1-1	.	TRBV10-3	.	CAINRGNTEAFF	TGTGCCATCAATCGGGGGAACACTGAAGCTTTCTTT
TRBJ1-2	.	TRBV5-1	.	CASSLGHQNYGYTF	TGCGCCAGCAGCTTGGGACACCAGAACTATGGCTACACCTTC
TRBJ2-6	TRBD2	TRBV9	.	CASSERLAGGSGANVLTF	TGTGCCAGCAGCGAGAGACTAGCGGGGGGGTCTGGGGCCAACGTCCTGACTTTC
TRBJ2-1	TRBD2	TRBV5-4	.	CASSLLKLAGGRAEQFF	TGTGCCAGCAGCTTGCTCAAACTAGCGGGAGGGCGGGCTGAGCAGTTCTTC
TRBJ1-5	.	TRBV6-4	.	CASSEGVGQPQHF	TGTGCCAGCAGCGAGGGGGTCGGGCAGCCCCAGCATTTT
TRBJ1-5	TRBD1	TRBV6-1	.	CASSPDRGGNQPQHF	TGTGCCAGCAGTCCGGACAGGGGAGGCAATCAGCCCCAGCATTTT
TRBJ2-2	.	TRBV4-1	.	CASSDRRNTGELFF	TGCGCCAGCAGTGACAGGAGAAACACCGGGGAGCTGTTTTTT
TRBJ2-1	TRBD2	TRBV7-2	medium-sized	CASSPGTSGALGEQFF	TGTGCCAGCAGCCCCGGGACTAGCGGGGCCCTGGGTGAGCAGTTCTTC
TRBJ2-1	TRBD2	TRBV10-3	.	CAIKGTSGRSVEQFF	TGTGCCATCAAAGGGACTAGCGGGAGGTCGGTTGAGCAGTTCTTC
TRBJ2-2	TRBD2	TRBV5-1	.	CASSPVAGVPGTGELFF	TGCGCCAGCAGCCCGGTGGCGGGAGTTCCCGGCACCGGGGAGCTGTTTTTT
TRBJ2-7	TRBD2	TRBV19	.	CASSISGRSYEQYF	TGTGCCAGTAGTATTAGCGGGCGCTCCTACGAGCAGTACTTC